One T cell receptor (beta chain) is described in this entry. Its antigen remains unknown. The data are from a study of identical twins. This CDR3 spans 13 amino acids. V dropped 7 bases and J dropped 4 bases, with 13 bases sitting between them. Germline V CDR1 and CDR2: SEHNR, FQNEAQ (reference sequence). Overall study findings and caveats: When twins shared out-of-frame alpha sequences, those sequences had excess low generation probability.

TCRdb fed the 5' RACE reads into MiXCR, producing one record per CDR3 protein. The sample consists of 700,000 or so distinct CDR3 sequences, over 20% of them appearing once. In addition, the sample was reused for a study of T cells expressing NK-cell markers.

Specimen: PBMCs. This sequence originates from a woman between 18 and 30 years old in good health. The chain employs TRBV7-9 and TRBJ1-1; no reliable D call. CDR3 sequence (DNA): TGTGCCAGCACCATGCAAGGGCTCACTGAAGCTTTCTTT. Translated: CASTMQGLTEAFF.